This is a list of T cell receptor beta chains from one sample in a study of shared clonotypes between healthy human individuals. This table comes from immunoSEQ multiplex PCR, and its TCRdb copy is limited to in-frame clones, with some not included. Here the sample spans about 1 million clones, around 75% being singletons. Material: memory CD4+ T cells sorted from blood. These receptors were obtained from a man aged 18 to 29 in good health. CDR3s include the opening cysteine and the closing phenylalanine or tryptophan. Each record gives: V gene, D gene, clone size, J gene, CDR3 DNA, CDR3 protein. The D gene is left open where the match is weak. Clone size is stated in some rows and not others, as once, few, many or a class when expanded.

TRBV2,-,few,TRBJ1-6,TGTGCCAGCAGCGATTCTTCTGGGTCCTATAATTCACCCCTCCACTTT,CASSDSSGSYNSPLHF
TRBV5-1,-,-,TRBJ2-2,TGCGCCAGCAGCTTGGTGGGGGGATCGAACACCGGGGAGCTGTTTTTT,CASSLVGGSNTGELFF
TRBV11-2,-,-,TRBJ2-6,TGTGCCAGCACCTCGGGGCCGTTCTCTGGGGCCAACGTCCTGACTTTC,CASTSGPFSGANVLTF
TRBV9,-,-,TRBJ2-2,TGTGCCAGCAGCGTAGGGTCTTCGAACACCGGGGAGCTGTTTTTT,CASSVGSSNTGELFF
TRBV10-2,TRBD2,-,TRBJ2-7,TGCGCCAGCAGTGAGCCGGTAGGACTAGCGGGAAGCTCCTACGAGCAGTACTTC,CASSEPVGLAGSSYEQYF
TRBV18,-,-,TRBJ1-3,TGTGCCAGCTCACCGGGCACGGCCACCTCTGGAAACACCATATATTTT,CASSPGTATSGNTIYF
TRBV27,-,-,TRBJ2-7,TGTGCCAGCAGTTTATCCTTCTCCTACGAGCAGTACTTC,CASSLSFSYEQYF
TRBV5-1,TRBD2,once,TRBJ2-5,TGCGCCAGCAGAATGGGGGGGACCCAAGAGACCCAGTACTTC,CASRMGGTQETQYF
TRBV2,-,-,TRBJ1-1,TGTGCCAGCAGTGAGTGGAGCGTCGGGTTT,CASSEWSVGF
TRBV30,-,-,TRBJ2-3,TGTGCCGGGGGTCCCCGGGCGGATACGCAGTATTTT,CAGGPRADTQYF
TRBV30,TRBD1,-,TRBJ1-2,TGTGCCTGGAACCGGTTCCGGGACAGCGACTACACCTTC,CAWNRFRDSDYTF
TRBV30,-,-,TRBJ2-3,TGTGCCTGGAGTCGCGGGTTCACAGATACGCAGTATTTT,CAWSRGFTDTQYF
TRBV11-2,TRBD2,-,TRBJ2-7,TGTGCCAGCAGCTTAGATCGGACTAGCGACGAGCAGTACTTC,CASSLDRTSDEQYF
TRBV7-9,-,few,TRBJ2-5,TGTGCCAGCAGCTTAGCGATCGGAGTCCAAGAGACCCAGTACTTC,CASSLAIGVQETQYF
TRBV9,-,-,TRBJ1-2,TGTGCCAGCAGCGTAGCCCACCCAGCGACGACAGATAACTATGGCTACACCTTC,CASSVAHPATTDNYGYTF
TRBV5-1,-,-,TRBJ1-6,TGCGCCAGCAGGGCAGAAAATAATTCACCCCTCCACTTT,CASRAENNSPLHF
TRBV7-2,TRBD1,once,TRBJ2-2,TGTGCCAGTAAAACCGGGACAGGGGCGGCCGGGGAGCTGTTTTTT,CASKTGTGAAGELFF
TRBV5-1,-,few,TRBJ2-1,TGCGCCAGCAGCTTGGGTCACAGAGGGGGTTTCGATGAGCAGTTCTTC,CASSLGHRGGFDEQFF
TRBV15,TRBD2,-,TRBJ2-1,TGTGCCACCAGCAGACCCGGTGGGGGGGGACTGTACAATGAGCAGTTCTTC,CATSRPGGGGLYNEQFF
TRBV19,TRBD1,-,TRBJ2-2,TGTGCCAGTAGTATGTTCGGGACAGGGAACACCGGGGAGCTGTTTTTT,CASSMFGTGNTGELFF
TRBV2,TRBD2,few,TRBJ2-1,TGTGCCAGCAATGCAGGGGGACTAGCGGGTCCCAGCTCCTACAATGAGCAGTTCTTC,CASNAGGLAGPSSYNEQFF
TRBV5-4,-,-,TRBJ2-1,TGTGCCAGCAGCTCCGGCGGGTTTTACGACAATGAGCAGTTCTTC,CASSSGGFYDNEQFF
TRBV11-2,-,-,TRBJ2-7,TGTGCCAGCAGCTTAGGAGGAGGGGCCTACGAGCAGTACTTC,CASSLGGGAYEQYF
TRBV2,TRBD1,-,TRBJ2-2,TGTGCCAGCAGCCTCGCCGTTACAGGGGTCACCGGGGAGCTGTTTTTT,CASSLAVTGVTGELFF
TRBV6-5,TRBD2,-,TRBJ2-1,TGTGCCAGCAGGGATCTAGCGGGGGTGTTCTTC,CASRDLAGVFF
TRBV18,-,once,TRBJ2-1,TGTGCCAGCTCACCAACCTCCGTGGTGGCTAAAAATGAGCAGTTCTTC,CASSPTSVVAKNEQFF